One sample yielded the 24 T cell receptor beta chains listed below, sequenced in a study of blood T cell repertoires in COVID-19. Clones were read by immunoSEQ multiplex PCR, and TCRdb kept only the in-frame ones, dropping some. The repertoire includes about 14,000 clones, 81% of them detected once, and roughly 28% sits in the top ten. Sequences were obtained from peripheral blood. Receptor source: a human donor in a cohort sampled during active COVID-19.

The sample holds one count of this clone. The chain uses TRBV9 and TRBJ2-7; 13 nucleotides match TRBD2. In germline, CDR1 is SGDLS, CDR2 YYNGEE. This CDR3 region has 16 residues. V lost 4 bases, J lost 0 bases, and 4 bases stayed unmatched. As DNA, the CDR3 is TGTGCCAGCAGCTCCGGGACTAGCGGGACCTCCTACGAGCAGTACTTC. Protein sequence: CASSSGTSGTSYEQYF.

This chain uses TRBV6-2 or TRBV6-3 with TRBJ2-7; 11 bases align to TRBD1. Germline V gene sequence: CDR1 MNHEY, CDR2 SVGEGT. This CDR3 spans 15 amino acids. J gave up 2 bases and V 5 bases, and 5 bases lay outside the gene matches. The CDR3 nucleotides are TGTGCCAGCAGTGCACCGGGACAGGGGGCCTACGAGCAGTACTTC. Amino acids: CASSAPGQGAYEQYF.

The chain uses TRBV4-2 and TRBJ2-1, with 12 bases matching TRBD2. Germline CDR1 and CDR2: LGHNA and YNFKEQ. The V and J ends lost 3 bases and 7 bases, in that order; junction bases with no gene match: 10. The CDR3 has 17 residues. The CDR3 DNA reads as TGTGCCAGCAGCCACCCCACCCTAGCGGGAGGGGGAAATGAGCAGTTCTTC. Translating gives CASSHPTLAGGGNEQFF.

The sample holds a few counts of this clone. V is TRBV18 and J is TRBJ2-7, with D possibly TRBD1 on 6 matching bases. Germline V lookup: CDR1 KGHSH, CDR2 LQKENI. The CDR3 spans 16 residues. V was trimmed by 3 bases and J by 0 bases, leaving 15 bases between them. CDR3 sequence (DNA): TGTGCCAGCTCACCTTCAGGGGAATTAAGCTCCTACGAGCAGTACTTC. Its protein product is CASSPSGELSSYEQYF.

The chain couples TRBV29-1 to TRBJ2-1, with TRBD2 matching over 13 bases. The V gene end was trimmed by 2 bases and the J gene end by 4 bases; junction bases not matched to a gene: 11. Germline CDR1 and CDR2: SQVTM and ANQGSEA. The CDR3 totals 18 residues. CDR3 nucleotides: TGCAGCGTTGAATTAGTGTTGGGACTAGCGGGAAATTACAATGAGCAGTTCTTC. This translates into CSVELVLGLAGNYNEQFF.

V gene TRBV5-6 combines with J gene TRBJ2-7, with a weak D call TRBD1 (7 bases). Germline values: CDR1 SGHDT, CDR2 YYEEEE. The CDR3 is 14 residues long. The V end was cut by 4 bases, the J end by 3 bases, with 14 bases between. The CDR3 DNA follows: TGTGCCAGCAGCGGGGGGACAGACTTCTACGAGCAGTACTTC. Encoded protein: CASSGGTDFYEQYF.

Details on this clone: A far larger clone is a single base away, which makes a read error likely. The same CDR3 arises from other DNA sequences in this sample as well. This chain joins TRBV6-2 or TRBV6-3 and TRBJ2-7, with D perhaps TRBD1 (5 bases). Trimming shortened V by 2 bases and J by 4 bases, and 6 bases separated the two germline ends. Per the germline V gene, CDR1 is MNHEY and CDR2 is SVGEGT. The CDR3 is 12 amino acids. Written as DNA, the CDR3 is TGTGCCAGCAGTTACCAGGGTTACGAGCAGTACTTC. It is translated as CASSYQGYEQYF.

J is TRBJ1-4 and V is TRBV5-1, with D unclear. This CDR3 is 14 amino acids long. The V end was cut by 0 bases, the J end by 8 bases, with 11 bases between. The germline gives CDR1 SGHRS, CDR2 YFSETQ. As DNA, the CDR3 is TGCGCCAGCAGCTTGGGGCCAGGAGGGGAAAAACTGTTTTTT. Translated, it gives CASSLGPGGEKLFF.

In its sample, this clone was seen many times. The chain joins TRBV6-4 to TRBJ2-5; D may be TRBD2 (6 bases). From germline, CDR1 is MRHNA and CDR2 SNTAGT. The CDR3 runs to 14 residues. Trimming left V 6 bases short and J 2 bases short, with 13 bases between. CDR3 sequence reads: CASSPSAGQETQYF. CDR3 DNA: TGTGCCAGCAGCCCTTCGGCGGGGCAAGAGACCCAGTACTTC.

V is TRBV6-5 and J is TRBJ2-7, with TRBD1 matching 9 bases. Germline trimming cut 10 bases from V and 1 base from J; bases unmatched to any gene: 5. In germline, CDR1 is MNHEY, CDR2 SVGAGI. The CDR3 is 13 amino acids. CDR3 residues: CATDRGPSYEQYF. CDR3 DNA: TGTGCCACGGACAGGGGTCCGTCCTACGAGCAGTACTTC.

The CDR3 loop is CATSRDDRNYGYTF. Here the CDR3 DNA reads TGTGCCACCAGCAGAGATGACAGAAACTATGGCTACACCTTC. The chain joins TRBV15 to TRBJ1-2, with D perhaps TRBD1 (5 bases). The germline V and J ends were trimmed by 0 bases and 2 bases, with 7 bases remaining between them. Looked up from germline, CDR1 is LNHNV and CDR2 is YYDKDF (reference sequence). The CDR3 sequence is 14 residues long. Full variable domain (rest looked up from reference TRBV15 and TRBJ1-2): DAMVIQNPRYQVTQFGKPVTLSCSQTLNHNVMYWYQQKSSQAPKLLFHYYDKDFNNEADTPDNFQSRRPNTSFCFLDIRSPGLGDTAMYLCATSRDDRNYGYTFGSGTRLTVV.

CDR3 residues: CASSDSLRDWPGGQFF. CDR3 bases: TGTGCCAGCAGTGACTCCCTTCGGGACTGGCCTGGAGGGCAGTTCTTC. This chain connects TRBV2 to TRBJ2-1; a possible D gene is TRBD2 (6 bases). Germline V gene data show CDR1 as SNHLY and CDR2 as FYNNEI. CDR3 length: 16 amino acids. The ends were cut back, 3 bases at V and 12 bases at J, with 24 bases in the middle.

This chain joins TRBV2 and TRBJ1-1; D gene uncertain. Per the germline V gene, CDR1 is SNHLY and CDR2 is FYNNEI. The CDR3 loop spans 17 amino acids. The V end was cut by 3 bases, the J end by 0 bases, with 17 bases between. The CDR3 nucleotides are TGTGCCAGCAGTGACCCCATTCAATCCCCCATGAACACTGAAGCTTTCTTT. Translation: CASSDPIQSPMNTEAFF.

The chain combines TRBV6-5 with TRBJ2-3, with D uncertain. V shed 8 bases and J shed 1 base, with 7 bases lying between them. This CDR3 contains 12 residues. Per the germline V gene, CDR1 is MNHEY and CDR2 is SVGAGI. The CDR3 region is CASSTGTDTQYF. In nucleotides, the CDR3 is TGTGCCAGCTCAACGGGCACAGATACGCAGTATTTT.

The CDR3 here is CASSIEGQAHEQYF. The CDR3 DNA sequence: TGTGCCAGTAGTATAGAGGGACAGGCTCACGAGCAGTACTTC. The chain has TRBV19 and TRBJ2-7; TRBD1 matches at 8 bases. Germline CDR1 is LNHDA and CDR2 is SQIVND (reference sequence). This CDR3 comprises 14 residues. V was clipped by 0 bases and J by 5 bases; unmatched bases: 3.

This chain connects TRBV5-6 to TRBJ2-5; weak D call: TRBD1 (6 bases). Between the trimmed V and J ends, which lost 1 base and 4 bases, there was a span of 8 bases. Germline CDR1 is SGHDT and CDR2 is YYEEEE. The CDR3 is 13 amino acids. The CDR3 spells CASSLRRGETQYF. The CDR3 bases are TGTGCCAGCAGCTTGCGCAGGGGAGAGACCCAGTACTTC.

This chain connects TRBV15 to TRBJ2-6, with a weak D call TRBD1 (5 bases). V lost 4 bases to trimming and J lost 2 bases, with 6 bases between them. Germline CDR1 LNHNV, CDR2 YYDKDF (reference sequence). The CDR3 consists of 14 residues. The CDR3 reads CATSIRAGANVLTF. DNA of the CDR3: TGTGCCACCAGCATCAGGGCTGGGGCCAACGTCCTGACTTTC.

V usage is TRBV6-1 and J usage is TRBJ1-1; D not certain. CDR1 and CDR2 from the germline V gene are MNHNS and SASEGT. This CDR3 region has 13 residues. The germline V and J ends were trimmed by 3 bases and 3 bases, with 8 bases remaining between them. For the CDR3, the DNA is TGTGCCAGCAGTGAGCTTGGAGACACTGAAGCTTTCTTT. Its protein product is CASSELGDTEAFF.

J is TRBJ2-4 and V is TRBV6-5, with D possibly being TRBD2 (7 bases). The CDR3 has 12 residues. Trimming cost V 6 bases and J 7 bases, with 10 bases left between them. In germline, CDR1 is MNHEY, CDR2 SVGAGI. CDR3 in DNA: TGTGCCAGCAGCAAGGGGGGGAACATTCAGTACTTC. Amino acids: CASSKGGNIQYF.

This clone was recorded only once. The chain recombines TRBV7-3 with TRBJ2-7, with 11 bases matching TRBD1. The length of the CDR3 is 16 residues. Germline V gene data show CDR1 as SGHTA and CDR2 as FQGTGA. V shed 1 base, J shed 3 bases, and the junction held 5 bases outside the gene matches. CDR3 region: CASSLIGTGGNYEQYF. CDR3 nucleotides: TGTGCCAGCAGCTTAATCGGGACAGGGGGTAACTACGAGCAGTACTTC.

The V call is TRBV28, the J call TRBJ2-1, with D possibly matching TRBD1 (6 bases). There are 14 residues in the CDR3. Trimming left V 5 bases short and J 3 bases short, with 11 bases between. In germline, CDR1 is MDHEN, CDR2 SYDVKM. The CDR3 nucleotides are TGTGCCAGCAGTGCCGGACAGAACTACAATGAGCAGTTCTTC. Residues: CASSAGQNYNEQFF.

The CDR3 nucleotides read TGTGCCAGTAGTTTATCCTTCAGCGCAGAGACCCAGTACTTC. Translation: CASSLSFSAETQYF. V is TRBV19 and J is TRBJ2-5; the D is unclear. V gave up 5 bases and J gave up 4 bases, with 14 bases separating them. Germline CDR1 LNHDA, CDR2 SQIVND (reference sequence). The CDR3 spans 14 residues.

CDR3 nucleotides: TGTGCCAGCAGCCGAGGGCACCTGAACACCGGGGAGCTGTTTTTT. Protein: CASSRGHLNTGELFF. This chain connects TRBV11-2 to TRBJ2-2; a possible D gene is TRBD2 (5 bases). The CDR3 is made up of 15 amino acids. V was shortened by 5 bases and J by 1 base, with 11 bases between the two germline ends. The germline gives CDR1 SGHAT, CDR2 FQNNGV.

V usage is TRBV19 and J usage is TRBJ1-5; unclear D gene. The V end was cut by 8 bases, the J end by 2 bases, with 16 bases between. This CDR3 spans 15 amino acids. The germline V gene has CDR1 LNHDA and CDR2 SQIVND (reference sequence). The CDR3 DNA reads TGTGCCAGTTGTACTGTTCTGGGCGGCAATCAGCCCCAGCATTTT. Protein: CASCTVLGGNQPQHF.